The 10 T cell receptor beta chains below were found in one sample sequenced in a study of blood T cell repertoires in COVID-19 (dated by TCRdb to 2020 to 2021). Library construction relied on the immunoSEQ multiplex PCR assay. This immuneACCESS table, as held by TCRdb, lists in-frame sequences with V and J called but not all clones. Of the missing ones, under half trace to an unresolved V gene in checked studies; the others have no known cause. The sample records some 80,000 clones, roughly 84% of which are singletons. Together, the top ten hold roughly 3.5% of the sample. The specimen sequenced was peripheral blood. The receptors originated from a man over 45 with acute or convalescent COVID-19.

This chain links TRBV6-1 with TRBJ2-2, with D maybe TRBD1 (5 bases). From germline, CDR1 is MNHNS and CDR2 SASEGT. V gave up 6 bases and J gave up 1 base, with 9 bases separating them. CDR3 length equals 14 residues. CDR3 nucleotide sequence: TGTGCCAGCAGACCCGGACAGAACACCGGGGAGCTGTTTTTT. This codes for CASRPGQNTGELFF.

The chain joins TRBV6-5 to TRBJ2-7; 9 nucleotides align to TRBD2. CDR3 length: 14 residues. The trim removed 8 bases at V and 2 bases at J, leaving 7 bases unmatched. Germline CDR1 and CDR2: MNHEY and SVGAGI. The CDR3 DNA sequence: TGTGCCAGCGTAACTAGCGGGTTAACCTACGAGCAGTACTTC. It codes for CASVTSGLTYEQYF.

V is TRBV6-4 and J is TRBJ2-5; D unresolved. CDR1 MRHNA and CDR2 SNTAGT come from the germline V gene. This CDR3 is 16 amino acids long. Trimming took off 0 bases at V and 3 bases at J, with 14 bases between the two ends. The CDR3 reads CASSDSRWVWEETQYF. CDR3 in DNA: TGTGCCAGCAGTGACTCCAGGTGGGTTTGGGAAGAGACCCAGTACTTC.

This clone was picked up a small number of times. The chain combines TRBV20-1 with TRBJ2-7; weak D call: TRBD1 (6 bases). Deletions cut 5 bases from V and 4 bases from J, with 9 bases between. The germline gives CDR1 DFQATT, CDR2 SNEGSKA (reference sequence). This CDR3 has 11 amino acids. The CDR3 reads CSAADSYEQYF. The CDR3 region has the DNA TGCAGTGCTGCGGACAGTTACGAGCAGTACTTC.

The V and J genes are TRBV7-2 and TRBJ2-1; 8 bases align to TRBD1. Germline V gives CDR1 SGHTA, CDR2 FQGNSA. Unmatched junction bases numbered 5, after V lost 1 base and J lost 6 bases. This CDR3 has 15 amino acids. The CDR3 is CASSLVAGGLNEQFF. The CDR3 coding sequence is TGTGCCAGCAGCTTAGTGGCAGGGGGCCTCAATGAGCAGTTCTTC.

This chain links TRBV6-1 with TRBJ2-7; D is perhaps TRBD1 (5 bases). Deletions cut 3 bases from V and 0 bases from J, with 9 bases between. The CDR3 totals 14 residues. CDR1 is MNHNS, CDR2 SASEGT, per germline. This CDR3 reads CASSERGASYEQYF. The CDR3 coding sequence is TGTGCCAGCAGTGAGCGTGGGGCCTCCTACGAGCAGTACTTC.

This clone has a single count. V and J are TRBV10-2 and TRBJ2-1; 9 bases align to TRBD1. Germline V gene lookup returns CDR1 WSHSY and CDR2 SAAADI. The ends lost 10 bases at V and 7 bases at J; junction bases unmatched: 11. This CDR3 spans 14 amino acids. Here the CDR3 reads CATDRDRVYNEQFF. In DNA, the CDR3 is TGCGCCACCGACCGGGACAGGGTATATAATGAGCAGTTCTTC.

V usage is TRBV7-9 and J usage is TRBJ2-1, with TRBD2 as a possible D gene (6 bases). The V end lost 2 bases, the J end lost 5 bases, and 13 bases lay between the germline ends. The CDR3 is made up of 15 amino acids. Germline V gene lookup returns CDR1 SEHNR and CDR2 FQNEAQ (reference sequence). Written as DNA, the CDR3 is TGTGCCAGCAGCTTAATGGCGGGCGGGGACAATGAGCAGTTCTTC. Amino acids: CASSLMAGGDNEQFF.

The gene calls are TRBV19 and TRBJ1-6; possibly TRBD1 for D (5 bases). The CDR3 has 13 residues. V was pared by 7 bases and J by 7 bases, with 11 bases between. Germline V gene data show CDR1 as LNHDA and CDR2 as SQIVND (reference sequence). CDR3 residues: CASTQAANSPLHF. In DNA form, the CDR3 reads TGTGCCAGTACACAGGCGGCAAATTCACCCCTCCACTTT.

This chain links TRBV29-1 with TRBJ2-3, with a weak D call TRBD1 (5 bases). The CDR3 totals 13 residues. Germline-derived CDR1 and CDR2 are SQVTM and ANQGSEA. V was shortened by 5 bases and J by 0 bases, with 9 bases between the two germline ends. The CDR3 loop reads CSVPDISTDTQYF. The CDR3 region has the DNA TGCAGCGTTCCGGACATCAGCACAGATACGCAGTATTTT.